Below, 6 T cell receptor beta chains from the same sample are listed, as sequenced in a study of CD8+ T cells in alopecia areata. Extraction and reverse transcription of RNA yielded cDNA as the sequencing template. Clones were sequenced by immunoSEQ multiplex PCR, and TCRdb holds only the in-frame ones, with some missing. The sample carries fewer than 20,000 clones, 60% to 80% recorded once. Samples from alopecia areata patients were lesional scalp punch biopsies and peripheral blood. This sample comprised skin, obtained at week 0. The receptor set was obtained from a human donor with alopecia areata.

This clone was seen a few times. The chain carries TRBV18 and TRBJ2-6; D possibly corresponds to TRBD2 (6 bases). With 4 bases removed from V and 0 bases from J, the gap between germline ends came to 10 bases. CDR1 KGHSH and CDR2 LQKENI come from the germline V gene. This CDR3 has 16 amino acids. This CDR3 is CASSRRGSSGANVLTF. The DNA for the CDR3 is TGTGCCAGCTCACGGCGGGGTAGCTCTGGGGCCAACGTCCTGACTTTC.

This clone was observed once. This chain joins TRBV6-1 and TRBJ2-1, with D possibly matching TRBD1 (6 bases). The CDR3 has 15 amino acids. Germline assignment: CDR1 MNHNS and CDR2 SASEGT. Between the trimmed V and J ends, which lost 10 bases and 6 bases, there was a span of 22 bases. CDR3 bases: TGTGCCACCGTACACCTTGTTAGGGGGTTCAATGAGCAGTTCTTC. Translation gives CATVHLVRGFNEQFF.

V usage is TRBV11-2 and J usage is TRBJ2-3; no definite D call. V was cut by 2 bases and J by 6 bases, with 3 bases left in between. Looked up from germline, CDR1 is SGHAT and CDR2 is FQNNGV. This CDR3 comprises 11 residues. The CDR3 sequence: CASSLSDTQYF. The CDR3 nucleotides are TGTGCCAGCAGCTTATCGGATACGCAGTATTTT.

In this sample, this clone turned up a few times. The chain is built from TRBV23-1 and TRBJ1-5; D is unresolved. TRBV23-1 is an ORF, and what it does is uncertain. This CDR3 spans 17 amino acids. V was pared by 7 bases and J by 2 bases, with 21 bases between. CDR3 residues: CASTPPFRPRGNQPQHF. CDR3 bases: TGCGCCAGCACCCCCCCCTTTCGGCCAAGGGGCAATCAGCCCCAGCATTTT.

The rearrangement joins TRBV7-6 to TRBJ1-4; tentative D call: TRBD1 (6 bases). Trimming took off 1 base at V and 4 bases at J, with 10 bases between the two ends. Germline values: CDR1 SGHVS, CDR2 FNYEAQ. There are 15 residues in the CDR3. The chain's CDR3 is CASSLGWGLNEKLFF. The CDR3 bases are TGTGCCAGCAGCTTAGGATGGGGGCTTAATGAAAAACTGTTTTTT.

The CDR3 DNA sequence: TGTGCCAGCAGTCAGGACAGGTCTGGGCGTCAGTTCTTC. Protein product: CASSQDRSGRQFF. The chain has TRBV6-5 and TRBJ2-1; 7 bases map to TRBD1. With 5 bases clipped from V and 13 bases from J, the junction kept 11 bases outside the gene matches. In germline, CDR1 is MNHEY, CDR2 SVGAGI. The CDR3 contains 13 residues.